This entry describes one T cell receptor (beta chain). Its antigen is unknown. CDR1 GTSNPN and CDR2 SVGIG come from the germline V gene (reference sequence). There are 13 residues in the CDR3. V was cut by 0 bases and J by 8 bases, with 10 bases left in between. Some clones are missing from TCRdb's copy, which holds only in-frame ones; the method was immunoSEQ multiplex PCR. The data show about 68,000 clones, about four fifths seen once. This entry comes from a study of vaccination effects on CD4 cells after COVID-19. The ViraFEST assay expanded antigen-specific CD4+ T cells with viral peptide pools before sequencing. At the end of about 10 days of culture, CD4+ T cells were isolated. Vaccinated participants had no history of SARS-CoV-2 infection and tested negative for nucleocapsid antibodies. A few million PBMC per well received approximately 10 IU/ml IL-2 and around 11 ug/ml peptides in culture. Notes on the study in general: Healthy vaccine recipients' vaccine-induced clones were almost all SARS-CoV-2 mono-reactive. Infection- and vaccine-induced clones contracted markedly late after vaccination.

This chain links TRBV30 with TRBJ1-4; D remains ambiguous. The TCR originated in a human donor who received a COVID-19 vaccine. The source material was CD4+ T cells from PBMCs cultured with SARS-CoV-2 spike peptides, sampled before COVID-19 vaccination. CDR3 loop: CAWSVQLSEKLFF. The CDR3 DNA reads as TGTGCCTGGAGTGTACAGCTTAGCGAAAAACTGTTTTTT.